Listed here are 9 T cell receptor beta chains from one sample, sequenced in a study of vaccination and CD4 T cells after COVID-19. No antigen has been assigned to these receptors. The Oncomine TCR Beta short-read assay was applied to DNA of cultured CD4+ T cells. A single record per CDR3 protein comes from TCRdb applying MiXCR to the PCR reads. The sample lists approximately 15,000 distinct CDR3 sequences, approximately 40% seen once, with roughly 24% in the top ten. Stated treatment: approximately 9-day PBMC culture with coronavirus spike peptide pools or control peptides (ViraFEST assay). This specimen was CD4+ T cells from blood, cultured in vitro, taken before SARS-CoV-2 vaccination. These receptors all stem from a human donor who received a COVID-19 vaccine.

The rearrangement joins TRBV5-1 to TRBJ2-7, with D unresolved. Germline lookup yields CDR1 SGHRS and CDR2 YFSETQ. V lost 2 bases to trimming and J lost 6 bases, with 18 bases between them. The CDR3 covers 15 residues. The CDR3 loop reads CASSLPGDPTGEQYF. Written as DNA, the CDR3 is TGCGCCAGCAGCTTACCAGGAGACCCTACCGGCGAGCAGTACTTC.

The rearrangement links TRBV30 to TRBJ2-5, with D possibly TRBD2 on 7 matching bases. V lost 7 bases, J lost 5 bases, and 20 bases lay in between. The CDR3 extends over 14 amino acids. Germline values: CDR1 GTSNPN, CDR2 SVGIG (reference sequence). CDR3 DNA: TGTGCCTCCTCCGGGGGGCTCCCTCTCGAGACCCAGTACTTC. This translates into CASSGGLPLETQYF.

The chain is built from TRBV6-5 and TRBJ2-7; 7 nucleotides match TRBD1. Germline V gene lookup returns CDR1 MNHEY and CDR2 SVGAGI. The CDR3 is 17 residues long. V trimming: 0 bases; J trimming: 7 bases; junction bases outside the gene matches: 15. DNA for the CDR3: TGTGCCAGCAGTTACTCGATCCGATCGACAGGGTCTGAGGAGCAGTACTTC. This sequence encodes CASSYSIRSTGSEEQYF.

This chain links TRBV9 with TRBJ1-6; tentative D call: TRBD1 (5 bases). Germline V gives CDR1 SGDLS, CDR2 YYNGEE. The CDR3 runs 15 residues. The V gene lost 3 bases and the J gene lost 7 bases, with 14 bases spanning the gap. The DNA of the CDR3 is TGTGCCAGCAGCGGGACTTCTGGGGGGAATTCACCCCTCCACTTT. Translated, it gives CASSGTSGGNSPLHF.

The V gene is TRBV7-8, the J gene TRBJ1-4, with D unclear. CDR3 length equals 13 residues. Trimming took 5 bases from V and 4 from J, leaving 8 bases between them. CDR1 SGHVS and CDR2 FQNEAQ come from the germline V gene. CDR3 in amino acids: CASSQIRNEKLFF. The CDR3 nucleotides are TGTGCCAGCAGCCAGATTCGTAATGAAAAACTGTTTTTT.

There are a few counts of this clonotype. The gene calls are TRBV19 and TRBJ1-5, with a possible D match to TRBD1 (5 bases). From germline, CDR1 is LNHDA and CDR2 SQIVND (reference sequence). The CDR3 contains 16 residues. Trimming removed 4 bases at V and 2 bases at J, with 15 bases between. The CDR3 region is CASSTPVGDGNQPQHF. CDR3 sequence (DNA): TGTGCCAGTAGTACCCCCGTAGGGGACGGCAATCAGCCCCAGCATTTT.

V is TRBV5-6 and J is TRBJ1-2; 12 nucleotides agree with TRBD1. The trim removed 3 bases at V and 4 bases at J, leaving 7 bases unmatched. CDR1 is SGHDT and CDR2 is YYEEEE in the germline V gene. This CDR3 contains 16 residues. As DNA, the CDR3 is TGTGCCAGCAGCTACGGGACAGGGGGCGGCTTCTATGGCTACACCTTC. Protein: CASSYGTGGGFYGYTF. Full variable domain (missing parts from reference TRBV5-6 and TRBJ1-2): DAGVTQSPTHLIKTRGQQVTLRCSPKSGHDTVSWYQQALGQGPQFIFQYYEEEERQRGNFPDRFSGHQFPNYSSELNVNALLLGDSALYLCASSYGTGGGFYGYTFGSGTRLTVV.

This rearrangement joins TRBV24-1 to TRBJ2-3; 14 nucleotides line up with TRBD2. This CDR3 contains 16 residues. Trimming removed 5 bases from V and 5 bases from J; junction bases left unmatched: 5. The germline CDR1 and CDR2 sequences are KGHDR and SFDVKD. Here the CDR3 DNA reads TGTGCCACCAGTGGTGGGACTAGCGGGGGAGGAGATACGCAGTATTTT. Encoded protein: CATSGGTSGGGDTQYF.

J is TRBJ2-1 and V is TRBV11-2, with 8 bases aligning to TRBD1. The junction had 3 bases not matched to a gene; V was cut back by 0 bases and J by 8 bases. The germline gives CDR1 SGHAT, CDR2 FQNNGV. This CDR3 region has 14 residues. The CDR3 nucleotides read TGTGCCAGCAGCTTAGATCTACAGGGGGATGAGCAGTTCTTC. It yields the protein CASSLDLQGDEQFF.